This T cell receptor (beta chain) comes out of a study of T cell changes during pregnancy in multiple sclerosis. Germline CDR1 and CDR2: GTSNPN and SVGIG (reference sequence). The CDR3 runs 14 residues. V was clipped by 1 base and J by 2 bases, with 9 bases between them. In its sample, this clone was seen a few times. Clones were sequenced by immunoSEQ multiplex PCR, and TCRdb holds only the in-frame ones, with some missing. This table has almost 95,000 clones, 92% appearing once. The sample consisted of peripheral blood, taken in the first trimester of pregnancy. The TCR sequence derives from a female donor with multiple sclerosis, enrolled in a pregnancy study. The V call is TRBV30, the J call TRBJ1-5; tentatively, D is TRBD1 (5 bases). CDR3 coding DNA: TGTGCCTGGAGTGGGGGCCAGGGCAATCAGCCCCAGCATTTT. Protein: CAWSGGQGNQPQHF.